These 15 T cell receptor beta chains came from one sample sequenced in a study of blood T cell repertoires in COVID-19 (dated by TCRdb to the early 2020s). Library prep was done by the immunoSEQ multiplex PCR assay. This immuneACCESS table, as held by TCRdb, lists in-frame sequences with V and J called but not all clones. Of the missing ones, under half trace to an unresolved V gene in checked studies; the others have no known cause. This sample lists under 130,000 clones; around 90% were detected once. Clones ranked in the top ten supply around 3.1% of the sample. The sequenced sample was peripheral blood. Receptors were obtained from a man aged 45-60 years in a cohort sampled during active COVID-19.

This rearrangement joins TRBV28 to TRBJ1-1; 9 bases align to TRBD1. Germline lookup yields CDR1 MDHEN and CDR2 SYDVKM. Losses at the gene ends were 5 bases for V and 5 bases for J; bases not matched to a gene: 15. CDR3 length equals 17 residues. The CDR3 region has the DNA TGTGCCAGCAGTATACAACAGGGGGCTCGATCGGTGACTGAAGCTTTCTTT. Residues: CASSIQQGARSVTEAFF.

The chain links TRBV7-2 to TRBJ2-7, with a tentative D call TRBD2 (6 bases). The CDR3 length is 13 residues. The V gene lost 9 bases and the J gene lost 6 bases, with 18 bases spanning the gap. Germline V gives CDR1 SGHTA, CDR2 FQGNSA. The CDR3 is CASARTPEGEQYF. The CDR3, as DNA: TGTGCCAGTGCGAGGACCCCGGAGGGCGAGCAGTACTTC.

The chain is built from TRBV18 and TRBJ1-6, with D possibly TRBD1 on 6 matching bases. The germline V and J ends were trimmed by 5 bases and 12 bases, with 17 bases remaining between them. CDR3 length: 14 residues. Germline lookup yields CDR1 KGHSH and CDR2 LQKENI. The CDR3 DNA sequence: TGTGCCAGCTCATCCAAAACAGGGTCCAAACCCCTCCACTTT. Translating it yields CASSSKTGSKPLHF.

CDR3 coding DNA: TGTGCCAGCAGTGAAGCGCGGGGCTACGAGCAGTACGTC. Amino acids: CASSEARGYEQYV. This chain uses TRBV6-1 with TRBJ2-7; D may be TRBD2 (6 bases). The V gene's germline CDR1 is MNHNS and CDR2 SASEGT. This CDR3 has 13 amino acids. V gave up 0 bases and J gave up 3 bases, with 6 bases separating them.

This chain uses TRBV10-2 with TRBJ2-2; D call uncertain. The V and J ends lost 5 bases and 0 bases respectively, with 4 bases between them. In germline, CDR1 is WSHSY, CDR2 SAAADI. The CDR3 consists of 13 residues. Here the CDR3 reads CASSTTNTGELFF. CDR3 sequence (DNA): TGCGCCAGCAGTACAACGAACACCGGGGAGCTGTTTTTT.

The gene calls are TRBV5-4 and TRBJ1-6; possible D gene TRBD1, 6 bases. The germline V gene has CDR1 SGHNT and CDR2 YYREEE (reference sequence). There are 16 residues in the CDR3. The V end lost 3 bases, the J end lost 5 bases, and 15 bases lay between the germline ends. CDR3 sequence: CASSSRGGANNSPLHF. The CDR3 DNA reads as TGTGCCAGCAGCTCCCGAGGGGGGGCCAATAATTCACCCCTCCACTTT.

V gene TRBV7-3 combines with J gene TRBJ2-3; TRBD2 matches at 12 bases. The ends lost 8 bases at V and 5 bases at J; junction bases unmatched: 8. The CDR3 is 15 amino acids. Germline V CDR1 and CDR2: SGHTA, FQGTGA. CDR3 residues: CASAALAGGKDTQYF. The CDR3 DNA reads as TGTGCCAGCGCGGCACTAGCGGGGGGCAAAGATACGCAGTATTTT.

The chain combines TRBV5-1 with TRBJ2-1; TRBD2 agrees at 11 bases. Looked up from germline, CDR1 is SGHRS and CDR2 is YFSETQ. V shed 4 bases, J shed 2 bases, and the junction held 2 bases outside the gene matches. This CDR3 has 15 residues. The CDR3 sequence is CASSGGLAAYNEQFF. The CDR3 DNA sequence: TGCGCCAGCAGCGGGGGACTAGCGGCCTACAATGAGCAGTTCTTC.

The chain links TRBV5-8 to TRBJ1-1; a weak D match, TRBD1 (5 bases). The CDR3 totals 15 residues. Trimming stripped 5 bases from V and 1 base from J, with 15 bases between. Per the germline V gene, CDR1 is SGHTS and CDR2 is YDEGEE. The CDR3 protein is CASRLPGLSNTEAFF. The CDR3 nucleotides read TGTGCCAGCAGGTTACCGGGACTCTCGAACACTGAAGCTTTCTTT.

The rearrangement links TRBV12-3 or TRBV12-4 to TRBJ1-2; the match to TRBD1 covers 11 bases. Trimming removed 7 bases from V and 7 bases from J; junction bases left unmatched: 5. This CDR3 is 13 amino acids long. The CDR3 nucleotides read TGTGCCAGCACCTTGGGACAGGGGGGTGGCTACACCTTC. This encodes CASTLGQGGGYTF.

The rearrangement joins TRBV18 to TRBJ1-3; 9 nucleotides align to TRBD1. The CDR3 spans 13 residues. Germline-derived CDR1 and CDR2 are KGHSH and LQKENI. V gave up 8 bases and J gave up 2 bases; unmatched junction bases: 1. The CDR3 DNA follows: TGTGCCAGCCGGACAGGGGCTGGAAACACCATATATTTT. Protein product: CASRTGAGNTIYF.

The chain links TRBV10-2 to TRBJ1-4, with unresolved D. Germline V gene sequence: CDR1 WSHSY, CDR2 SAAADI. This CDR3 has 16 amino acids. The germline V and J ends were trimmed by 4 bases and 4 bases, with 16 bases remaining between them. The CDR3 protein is CASSGGGRIVNEKLFF. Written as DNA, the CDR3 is TGCGCCAGCAGTGGGGGAGGACGAATTGTTAATGAAAAACTGTTTTTT.

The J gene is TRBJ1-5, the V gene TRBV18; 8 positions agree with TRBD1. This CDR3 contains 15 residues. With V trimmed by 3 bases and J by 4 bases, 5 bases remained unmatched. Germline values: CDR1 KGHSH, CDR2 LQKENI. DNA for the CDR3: TGTGCCAGCTCACCTGACAGGGGTCGGAATCAGCCCCAGCATTTT. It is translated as CASSPDRGRNQPQHF.

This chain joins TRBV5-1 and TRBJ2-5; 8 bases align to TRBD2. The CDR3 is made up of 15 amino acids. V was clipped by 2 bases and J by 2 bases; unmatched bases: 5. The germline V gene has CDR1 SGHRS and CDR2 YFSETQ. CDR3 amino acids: CASSFSGGRQETQYF. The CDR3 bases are TGCGCCAGCAGCTTCAGCGGGGGCCGTCAAGAGACCCAGTACTTC.

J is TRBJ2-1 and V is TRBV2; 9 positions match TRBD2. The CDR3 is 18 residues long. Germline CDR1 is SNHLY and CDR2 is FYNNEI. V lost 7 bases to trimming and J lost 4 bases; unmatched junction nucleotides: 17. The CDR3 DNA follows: TGTGCCAGCACCCCGCCCCGGGGTAGTACTAGCGGGTACAATGAGCAGTTCTTC. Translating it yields CASTPPRGSTSGYNEQFF.